The 27 T cell receptor beta chains given below trace back to one sample, sequenced in a study of blood T cell repertoires in COVID-19 (dated by TCRdb to 2019 to 2021). Library creation used the immunoSEQ multiplex PCR assay. The source is immuneACCESS, and TCRdb retained only in-frame sequences with V and J called. Part of the clones is not carried over; for the studies checked, unresolved V genes explain less than half of this, and the remainder is unexplained. For this sample the table gives over 65,000 clones, of which 88% were detected only once. Jointly, the top ten make up roughly 1.2% of the sample. The sample taken for sequencing was peripheral blood. The receptors were sampled from a woman aged 55-75 years with acute or convalescent COVID-19.

The CDR3 sequence is CASRTTGTSDGNEQFF. CDR3 DNA sequence: TGTGCCAGTAGAACTACCGGGACTAGCGATGGCAATGAGCAGTTCTTC. This chain joins TRBV19 and TRBJ2-1; 10 nucleotides agree with TRBD2. Losses at the gene ends were 6 bases for V and 6 bases for J; bases not matched to a gene: 11. Per the germline V gene, CDR1 is LNHDA and CDR2 is SQIVND (reference sequence). The CDR3 consists of 16 residues.

V and J are TRBV6-5 and TRBJ1-2; 7 bases are a match to TRBD1. J gave up 1 base and V 6 bases, and 8 bases lay outside the gene matches. The V gene's germline CDR1 is MNHEY and CDR2 SVGAGI. The CDR3 spans 15 residues. CDR3 nucleotide sequence: TGTGCCAGCAGGGCACATGGACAGGATAACTATGGCTACACCTTC. It specifies CASRAHGQDNYGYTF.

The chain couples TRBV7-3 to TRBJ1-1, with 7 nucleotides matching TRBD1. CDR3 size: 13 residues. J gave up 1 base and V 6 bases, and 2 bases lay outside the gene matches. Germline V gives CDR1 SGHTA, CDR2 FQGTGA. The CDR3 coding sequence is TGTGCCAGCAGTCGACAGGGGAACACTGAAGCTTTCTTT. Translation gives CASSRQGNTEAFF. Looking up the rest from reference TRBV7-3 and TRBJ1-1 gives the full variable domain: GAGVSQTPSNKVTEKGKYVELRCDPISGHTALYWYRQSLGQGPEFLIYFQGTGAADDSGLPNDRFFAVRPEGSVSTLKIQRTERGDSAVYLCASSRQGNTEAFFGQGTRLTVV.

V is TRBV20-1 and J is TRBJ2-3; maybe TRBD2 (6 bases). CDR3 length equals 11 residues. Germline CDR1 reads DFQATT; CDR2 reads SNEGSKA (reference sequence). The CDR3 is CSVRGGDTQYF. The CDR3 DNA reads TGCAGCGTTAGGGGAGGAGATACGCAGTATTTT.

The chain uses TRBV3-1 (or the pseudogene TRBV3-2) and TRBJ2-1, with 9 bases fitting TRBD2. The CDR3 spans 17 residues. J was trimmed by 5 bases and V by 2 bases; bases with no gene match: 10. Germline values: CDR1 LGHDT, CDR2 YNNKEL (reference sequence). The CDR3 protein is CASSQPSGTSNHNEQFF. The CDR3 DNA reads as TGTGCCAGCAGCCAACCGAGCGGGACTAGCAACCACAATGAGCAGTTCTTC.

The J gene is TRBJ2-3, the V gene TRBV20-1; 9 bases match TRBD2. This CDR3 has 13 amino acids. V shed 3 bases, J shed 5 bases, and the junction held 3 bases outside the gene matches. Germline lookup yields CDR1 DFQATT and CDR2 SNEGSKA (reference sequence). The CDR3 DNA reads TGCAGTGCTAGTTTACTAGCGGGAGATACGCAGTATTTT. Translation: CSASLLAGDTQYF.

The genes are TRBV7-9 and TRBJ1-6; 9 bases are shared with TRBD1. Trimming cost V 5 bases and J 10 bases; bases outside gene matches: 9. Germline CDR1 and CDR2: SEHNR and FQNEAQ (reference sequence). CDR3 length equals 15 residues. Here the CDR3 reads CASSPPQGQGSPLHF. The CDR3 DNA sequence: TGTGCCAGCAGCCCACCTCAGGGACAGGGATCACCCCTCCACTTT.

The V gene is TRBV5-1, the J gene TRBJ2-5; 9 nucleotides align to TRBD2. Losses at the gene ends were 0 bases for V and 2 bases for J; bases not matched to a gene: 5. The CDR3 is made up of 16 amino acids. Germline loops: CDR1 SGHRS, CDR2 YFSETQ. In DNA form, the CDR3 reads TGCGCCAGCAGCTTGGGAAGGACTAGCGTACAAGAGACCCAGTACTTC. Its protein product is CASSLGRTSVQETQYF. Complete variable domain (other parts from reference TRBV5-1 and TRBJ2-5): KAGVTQTPRYLIKTRGQQVTLSCSPISGHRSVSWYQQTPGQGLQFLFEYFSETQRNKGNFPGRFSGRQFSNSRSEMNVSTLELGDSALYLCASSLGRTSVQETQYFGPGTRLLVL.

The rearrangement uses TRBV7-9 and TRBJ1-6; 7 positions agree with TRBD1. V lost 4 bases and J lost 9; bases outside the gene matches: 6. The CDR3 runs to 14 residues. The germline gives CDR1 SEHNR, CDR2 FQNEAQ (reference sequence). CDR3 sequence: CASSSTGRGSPLHF. The CDR3 DNA is TGTGCCAGCAGCTCGACAGGGCGAGGTTCACCCCTCCACTTT.

V usage is TRBV30 and J usage is TRBJ2-2; the D is unclear. In germline, CDR1 is GTSNPN, CDR2 SVGIG (reference sequence). The CDR3 sequence is 12 residues long. The V and J ends lost 5 bases and 0 bases respectively, with 4 bases between them. CDR3 protein: CAWGPNTGELFF. The DNA for the CDR3 is TGTGCCTGGGGGCCGAACACCGGGGAGCTGTTTTTT.

This chain links TRBV19 with TRBJ1-1; D is possibly TRBD1 (5 bases). The CDR3 covers 14 residues. Deletions cut 2 bases from V and 4 bases from J, with 11 bases between. CDR1 LNHDA and CDR2 SQIVND come from the germline V gene (reference sequence). CDR3 DNA: TGTGCCAGTAGTATACTTCAGGGAGGCACTGAAGCTTTCTTT. Protein sequence: CASSILQGGTEAFF.

This clone is a singleton in its sample. The chain links TRBV7-9 to TRBJ1-2, with unresolved D. The CDR3 is made up of 15 amino acids. Between the trimmed V and J ends, which lost 3 bases and 7 bases, there was a span of 18 bases. CDR1 and CDR2 from the germline V gene are SEHNR and FQNEAQ (reference sequence). CDR3 bases: TGTGCCAGCAGCTTTTTTTCCGACCCCCGGGGTGGCTACACCTTC. It specifies CASSFFSDPRGGYTF. Full variable domain (outside the CDR3, taken from reference TRBV7-9 and TRBJ1-2): DTGVSQNPRHKITKRGQNVTFRCDPISEHNRLYWYRQTLGQGPEFLTYFQNEAQLEKSRLLSDRFSAERPKGSFSTLEIQRTEQGDSAMYLCASSFFSDPRGGYTFGSGTRLTVV.

A few counts support this clone. The V call is TRBV11-2, the J call TRBJ2-2; 9 bases fit TRBD2. The length of the CDR3 is 15 residues. V trimming: 3 bases; J trimming: 1 base; junction bases outside the gene matches: 0. Germline V gives CDR1 SGHAT, CDR2 FQNNGV. This CDR3 reads CASSFSGGNTGELFF. The CDR3 bases are TGTGCCAGCAGCTTTAGCGGGGGGAACACCGGGGAGCTGTTTTTT. Full variable domain (missing parts from reference TRBV11-2 and TRBJ2-2): EAGVAQSPRYKIIEKRQSVAFWCNPISGHATLYWYQQILGQGPKLLIQFQNNGVVDDSQLPKDRFSAERLKGVDSTLKIQPAKLEDSAVYLCASSFSGGNTGELFFGEGSRLTVL.

This clone occurred a few times. The rearrangement links TRBV5-1 to TRBJ2-2, with D uncertain. With 0 bases removed from V and 5 bases from J, the gap between germline ends came to 5 bases. The CDR3 is 13 residues long. CDR1 SGHRS and CDR2 YFSETQ come from the germline V gene. CDR3 DNA: TGCGCCAGCAGCTTGGTTAAAACCGGGGAGCTGTTTTTT. Protein product: CASSLVKTGELFF.

This clone was found a few times. The chain recombines TRBV5-1 with TRBJ1-1; 8 bases are a match to TRBD1. Germline V gives CDR1 SGHRS, CDR2 YFSETQ. The CDR3 consists of 15 residues. V was pared by 4 bases and J by 1 base, with 6 bases of the junction left unmatched. Here the CDR3 reads CASSTDRARNTEAFF. The CDR3 coding sequence is TGCGCCAGCAGCACGGACAGGGCGAGGAACACTGAAGCTTTCTTT. Filled out from reference TRBV5-1 and TRBJ1-1, the complete variable domain reads KAGVTQTPRYLIKTRGQQVTLSCSPISGHRSVSWYQQTPGQGLQFLFEYFSETQRNKGNFPGRFSGRQFSNSRSEMNVSTLELGDSALYLCASSTDRARNTEAFFGQGTRLTVV.

The chain recombines TRBV18 with TRBJ1-5; TRBD1 aligns across 10 bases. V was clipped by 3 bases and J by 3 bases; unmatched bases: 8. The germline gives CDR1 KGHSH, CDR2 LQKENI. This CDR3 comprises 17 residues. DNA of the CDR3: TGTGCCAGCTCACCGATTTGGACAGGGGGAAACAATCAGCCCCAGCATTTT. It translates to CASSPIWTGGNNQPQHF.

This chain links TRBV5-1 with TRBJ2-2; D perhaps matches TRBD1 (5 bases). The CDR3 extends over 16 amino acids. Germline V lookup: CDR1 SGHRS, CDR2 YFSETQ. V was clipped by 1 base and J by 0 bases, with 10 bases between them. The CDR3 DNA reads TGCGCCAGCAGCTTGAGACAACAGGCGAACACCGGGGAGCTGTTTTTT. Translating gives CASSLRQQANTGELFF.

This sequence joins TRBV11-2 and TRBJ2-1; 11 bases match TRBD2. V lost 4 bases to trimming and J lost 8 bases; unmatched junction nucleotides: 10. The CDR3 has 16 amino acids. CDR1 is SGHAT and CDR2 is FQNNGV in the germline V gene. CDR3 protein: CASSSRGSGRADEQFF. CDR3 bases: TGTGCCAGCAGCTCCCGTGGTAGCGGGAGGGCCGATGAGCAGTTCTTC.

The rearrangement uses TRBV9 and TRBJ2-3; TRBD1 matches at 7 bases. The CDR3 spans 18 residues. Germline CDR1 SGDLS, CDR2 YYNGEE. V was pared by 4 bases and J by 2 bases, with 16 bases of the junction left unmatched. The CDR3 loop is CASSTTTSYRGLTDTQYF. The CDR3 coding sequence is TGTGCCAGCAGCACTACGACCTCCTACAGGGGCCTCACAGATACGCAGTATTTT. Looking up the rest from reference TRBV9 and TRBJ2-3 gives the full variable domain: DSGVTQTPKHLITATGQRVTLRCSPRSGDLSVYWYQQSLDQGLQFLIQYYNGEERAKGNILERFSAQQFPDLHSELNLSSLELGDSALYFCASSTTTSYRGLTDTQYFGPGTRLTVL.

In this sample, this clone turned up once. The gene calls are TRBV2 and TRBJ2-7, with 7 bases that match TRBD1. V lost 4 bases and J lost 4; bases outside the gene matches: 10. The CDR3 is made up of 15 amino acids. The germline gives CDR1 SNHLY, CDR2 FYNNEI. CDR3 nucleotide sequence: TGTGCCAGCAGTGCTGAACAGGGGCAGGAATACGAGCAGTACGTC. As protein: CASSAEQGQEYEQYV.

This chain joins TRBV3-1 (or the pseudogene TRBV3-2) and TRBJ2-2, with 12 nucleotides matching TRBD1. Germline CDR1 and CDR2: LGHDT and YNNKEL (reference sequence). Trimming took 0 bases from V and 6 from J; bases not matched to a gene: 11. This CDR3 comprises 19 residues. The CDR3 DNA follows: TGTGCCAGCAGCCAAGATCTGCCGGGGACAGGGGGCAAGGCCGGGGAGCTGTTTTTT. Translation gives CASSQDLPGTGGKAGELFF.

The V call is TRBV28, the J call TRBJ1-2; D possibly corresponds to TRBD1 (5 bases). The V end was cut by 6 bases, the J end by 7 bases, with 24 bases between. The CDR3 is made up of 16 amino acids. CDR1 and CDR2 (germline): MDHEN, SYDVKM. The CDR3 nucleotides read TGTGCCAGCAGGGGCAGACATCGGGTGGGGCCATCTGGCTACACCTTC. Translation: CASRGRHRVGPSGYTF.

CDR3 coding DNA: TGTGCCACCAGCCGTAGCTGGGGGGGGGCTGATACGCAGTATTTT. It specifies CATSRSWGGADTQYF. The chain links TRBV15 to TRBJ2-3; TRBD2 is a possible D gene (7 bases). The CDR3 loop spans 15 amino acids. CDR1 LNHNV and CDR2 YYDKDF come from the germline V gene (reference sequence). V was clipped by 5 bases and J by 6 bases, with 18 bases between them.

The chain recombines TRBV7-8 with TRBJ2-1; 8 positions match TRBD2. Germline V CDR1 and CDR2: SGHVS, FQNEAQ. V was pared by 5 bases and J by 3 bases, with 9 bases of the junction left unmatched. This CDR3 contains 16 residues. The CDR3 bases are TGTGCCAGCAGCAAGGCACTAGCGGAAGTCTACAATGAGCAGTTCTTC. Residues: CASSKALAEVYNEQFF. Filled out from reference TRBV7-8 and TRBJ2-1, the complete variable domain reads GAGVSQSPRYKVAKRGQDVALRCDPISGHVSLFWYQQALGQGPEFLTYFQNEAQLDKSGLPSDRFFAERPEGSVSTLKIQRTQQEDSAVYLCASSKALAEVYNEQFFGPGTRLTVL.

This clone occurred once. Other nucleotide sequences from this sample produce the same CDR3. V gene TRBV5-1 combines with J gene TRBJ2-1, with D maybe TRBD2 (6 bases). The germline V gene encodes CDR1 SGHRS and CDR2 YFSETQ. The ends were cut back, 1 base at V and 0 bases at J, with 8 bases in the middle. CDR3 length: 15 amino acids. The CDR3 DNA follows: TGCGCCAGCAGCTTGACCGGGAGCTCCTACAATGAGCAGTTCTTC. Its protein product is CASSLTGSSYNEQFF.

The chain links TRBV25-1 to TRBJ1-5; 7 nucleotides line up with TRBD1. Germline CDR1 is MGHDK and CDR2 is SYGVNS. The CDR3 consists of 14 residues. J was trimmed by 5 bases and V by 3 bases; bases with no gene match: 4. The CDR3 sequence: CASSEFRGDQPQHF. The CDR3, as DNA: TGTGCCAGCAGTGAGTTCAGGGGGGATCAGCCCCAGCATTTT.

This clone was recorded only once. The chain recombines TRBV19 with TRBJ1-5, with 7 bases identical to TRBD1. With 6 bases clipped from V and 3 bases from J, the junction kept 5 bases outside the gene matches. In germline, CDR1 is LNHDA, CDR2 SQIVND (reference sequence). The CDR3 totals 14 residues. CDR3 nucleotides: TGTGCCAGTAGCGACAGGGTCGTCAATCAGCCCCAGCATTTT. It yields the protein CASSDRVVNQPQHF. Full variable domain (rest looked up from reference TRBV19 and TRBJ1-5): DGGITQSPKYLFRKEGQNVTLSCEQNLNHDAMYWYRQDPGQGLRLIYYSQIVNDFQKGDIAEGYSVSREKKESFPLTVTSAQKNPTAFYLCASSDRVVNQPQHFGDGTRLSIL.